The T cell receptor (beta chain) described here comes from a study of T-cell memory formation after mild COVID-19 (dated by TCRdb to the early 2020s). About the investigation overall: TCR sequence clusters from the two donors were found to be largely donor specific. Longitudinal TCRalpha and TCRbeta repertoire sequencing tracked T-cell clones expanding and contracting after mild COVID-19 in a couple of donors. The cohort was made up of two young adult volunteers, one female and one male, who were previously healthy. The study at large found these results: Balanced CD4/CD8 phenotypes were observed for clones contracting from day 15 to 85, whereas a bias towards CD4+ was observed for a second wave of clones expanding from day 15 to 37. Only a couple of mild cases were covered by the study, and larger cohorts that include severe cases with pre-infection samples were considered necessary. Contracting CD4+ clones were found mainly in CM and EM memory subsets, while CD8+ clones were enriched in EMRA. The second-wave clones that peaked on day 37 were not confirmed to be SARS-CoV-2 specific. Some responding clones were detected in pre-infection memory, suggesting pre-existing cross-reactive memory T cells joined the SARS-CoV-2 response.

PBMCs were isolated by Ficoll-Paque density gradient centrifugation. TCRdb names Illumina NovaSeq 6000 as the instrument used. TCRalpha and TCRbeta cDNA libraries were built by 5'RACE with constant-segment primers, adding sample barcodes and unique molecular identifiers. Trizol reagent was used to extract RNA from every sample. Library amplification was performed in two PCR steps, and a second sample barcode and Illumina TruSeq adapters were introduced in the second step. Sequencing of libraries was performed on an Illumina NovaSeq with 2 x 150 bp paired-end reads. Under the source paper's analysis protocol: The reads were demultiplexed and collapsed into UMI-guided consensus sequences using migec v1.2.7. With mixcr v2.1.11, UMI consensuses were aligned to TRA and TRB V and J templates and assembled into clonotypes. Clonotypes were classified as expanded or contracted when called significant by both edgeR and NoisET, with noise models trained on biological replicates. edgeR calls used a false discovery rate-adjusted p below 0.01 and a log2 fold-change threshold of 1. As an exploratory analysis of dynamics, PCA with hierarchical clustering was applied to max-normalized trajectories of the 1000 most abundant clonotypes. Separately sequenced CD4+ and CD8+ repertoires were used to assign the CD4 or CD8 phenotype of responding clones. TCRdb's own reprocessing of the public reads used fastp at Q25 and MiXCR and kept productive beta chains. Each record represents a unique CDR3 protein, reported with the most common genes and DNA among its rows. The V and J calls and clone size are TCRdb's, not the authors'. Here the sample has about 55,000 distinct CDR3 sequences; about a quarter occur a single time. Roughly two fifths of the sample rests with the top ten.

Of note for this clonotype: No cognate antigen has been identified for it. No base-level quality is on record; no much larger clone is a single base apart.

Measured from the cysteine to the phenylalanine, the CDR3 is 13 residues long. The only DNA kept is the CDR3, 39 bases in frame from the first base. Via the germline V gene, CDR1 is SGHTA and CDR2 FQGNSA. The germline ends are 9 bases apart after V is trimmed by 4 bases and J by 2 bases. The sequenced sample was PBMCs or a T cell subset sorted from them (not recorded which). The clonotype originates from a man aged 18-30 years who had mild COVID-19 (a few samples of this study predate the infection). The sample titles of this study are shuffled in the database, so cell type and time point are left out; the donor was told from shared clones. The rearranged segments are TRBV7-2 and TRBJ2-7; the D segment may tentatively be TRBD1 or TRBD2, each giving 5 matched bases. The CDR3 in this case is CASSWDLTYEQYF. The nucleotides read TGTGCCAGCAGCTGGGACCTCACCTACGAGCAGTACTTC.